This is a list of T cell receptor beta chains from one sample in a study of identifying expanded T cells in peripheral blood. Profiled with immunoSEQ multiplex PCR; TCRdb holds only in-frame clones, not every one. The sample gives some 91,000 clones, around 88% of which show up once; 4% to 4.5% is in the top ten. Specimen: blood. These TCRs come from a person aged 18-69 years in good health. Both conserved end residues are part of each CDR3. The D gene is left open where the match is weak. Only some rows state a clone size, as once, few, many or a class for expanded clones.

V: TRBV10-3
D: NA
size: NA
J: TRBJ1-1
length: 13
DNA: TGTGCCATCGGGGAGTGGGGGAACACTGAAGCTTTCTTT
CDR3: CAIGEWGNTEAFF

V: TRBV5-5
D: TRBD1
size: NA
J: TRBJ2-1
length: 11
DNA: TGTGCCAGCAGCTTGCGGACAGGGACGTTCTTC
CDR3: CASSLRTGTFF

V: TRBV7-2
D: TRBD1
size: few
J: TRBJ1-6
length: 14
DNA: TGTGCCAGCAGCTCTGGACAGGGTACTTCACCCCTCCACTTT
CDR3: CASSSGQGTSPLHF

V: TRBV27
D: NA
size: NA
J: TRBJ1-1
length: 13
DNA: TGTGCCAGCAGTTTTCGAGGGAACACTGAAGCTTTCTTT
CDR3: CASSFRGNTEAFF

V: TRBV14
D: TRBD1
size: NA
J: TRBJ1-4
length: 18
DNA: TGTGCCAGCAGCCAAACCGGGACAGGGGGCCCGGTAGCTGAAAAACTGTTTTTT
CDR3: CASSQTGTGGPVAEKLFF

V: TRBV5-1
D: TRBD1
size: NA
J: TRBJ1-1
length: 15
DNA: TGCGCCAGCAGCGCAGGACAGGGGGTGAACACTGAAGCTTTCTTT
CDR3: CASSAGQGVNTEAFF

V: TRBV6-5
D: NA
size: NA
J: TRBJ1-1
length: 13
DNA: TGTGCCAGCAGCCGGGCGGGGAACACTGAAGCTTTCTTT
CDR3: CASSRAGNTEAFF

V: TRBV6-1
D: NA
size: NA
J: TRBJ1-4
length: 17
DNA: TGTGCCAGCAGTGAAGGGCAGTTGGCCCGCCTAAATGAAAAACTGTTTTTT
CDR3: CASSEGQLARLNEKLFF

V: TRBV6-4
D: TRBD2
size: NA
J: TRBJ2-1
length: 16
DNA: TGTGCCAGCAGTGACTCGGGACTAGCGGGGGGCAATGAGCAGTTCTTC
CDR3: CASSDSGLAGGNEQFF

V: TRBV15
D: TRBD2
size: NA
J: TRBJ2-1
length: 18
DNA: TGTGCCACCAGCAGAGATGGGTCCCTAGCGGGAGTAGGTAATGAGCAGTTCTTC
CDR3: CATSRDGSLAGVGNEQFF

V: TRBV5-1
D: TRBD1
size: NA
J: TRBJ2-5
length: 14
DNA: TGCGCCAGCAGCTTCCAGGGGGCGGGAGAGACCCAGTACTTC
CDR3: CASSFQGAGETQYF

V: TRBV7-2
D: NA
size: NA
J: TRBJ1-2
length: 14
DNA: TGTGCCAGCAGCTTAGTGGGCGAAGGCTATGGCTACACCTTC
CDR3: CASSLVGEGYGYTF

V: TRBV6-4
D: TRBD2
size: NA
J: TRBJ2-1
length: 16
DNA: TGTGCCAGCAGTGAGGTGGGCGGCGGGGGAGGGACTGAGCAGTTCTTC
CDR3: CASSEVGGGGGTEQFF

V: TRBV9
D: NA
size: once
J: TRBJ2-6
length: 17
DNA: TGTGCCAGCAGCGTAGCTTCGACGTCCTCTGGGGCCAACGTCCTGACTTTC
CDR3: CASSVASTSSGANVLTF

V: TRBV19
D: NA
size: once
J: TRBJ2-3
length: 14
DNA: TGTGCCAGTAGTATAGCTAGAGGGGCAGATACGCAGTATTTT
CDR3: CASSIARGADTQYF

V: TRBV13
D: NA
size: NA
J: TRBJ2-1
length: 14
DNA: TGTGCCAGCAGCTTAGGCCTTGGATACAATGAGCAGTTCTTC
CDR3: CASSLGLGYNEQFF

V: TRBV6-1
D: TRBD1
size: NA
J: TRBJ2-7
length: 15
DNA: TGTGCCAGCAGTGAATCGACAGGGGGCTTCTACGAGCAGTACTTC
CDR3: CASSESTGGFYEQYF

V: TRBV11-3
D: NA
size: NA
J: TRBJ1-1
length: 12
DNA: TGTGCCAGCAGCCGGGGGACCGACGAAGCTTTCTTT
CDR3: CASSRGTDEAFF

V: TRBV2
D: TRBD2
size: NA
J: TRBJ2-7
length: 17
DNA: TGTGCCAGCAGTGAGACTAGCGGGAGGCCGTTCTCCTACGAGCAGTACTTC
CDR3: CASSETSGRPFSYEQYF

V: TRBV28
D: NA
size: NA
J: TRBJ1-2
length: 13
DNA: TGTGCCAGCATGGTTTCAGGGAGCTATGGCTACACCTTC
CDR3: CASMVSGSYGYTF

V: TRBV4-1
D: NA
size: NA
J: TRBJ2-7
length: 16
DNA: TGCGCCAGCAGCCAGGCGATAGGGCCGGAATCCTACGAGCAGTACTTC
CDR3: CASSQAIGPESYEQYF

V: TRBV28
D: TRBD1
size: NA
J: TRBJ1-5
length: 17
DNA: TGTGCCAGCAGATTTTCCGGGACAGGGGAGTCCAGGCAGCCCCAGCATTTT
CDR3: CASRFSGTGESRQPQHF

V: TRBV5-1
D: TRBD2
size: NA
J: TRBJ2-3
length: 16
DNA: TGCGCCAGCAGCCGGCCGACTAGCGGGACCACAGATACGCAGTATTTT
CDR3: CASSRPTSGTTDTQYF

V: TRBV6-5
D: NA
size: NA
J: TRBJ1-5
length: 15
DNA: TGTGCCAGCAGTTACTCGTTGCGGGGACAATGGCCCCAGCATTTT
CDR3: CASSYSLRGQWPQHF

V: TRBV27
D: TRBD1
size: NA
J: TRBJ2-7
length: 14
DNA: TGTGCCAGCAGACCTTACAGGGGGCAAGATGAGCAGTACTTC
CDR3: CASRPYRGQDEQYF

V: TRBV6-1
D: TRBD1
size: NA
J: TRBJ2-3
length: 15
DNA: TGTGCCAGCAGTGAACGACAGGGCAGCACAGATACGCAGTATTTT
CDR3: CASSERQGSTDTQYF

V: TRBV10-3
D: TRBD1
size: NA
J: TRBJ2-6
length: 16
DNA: TGTGCCATCACCGCCGGGACAGGGTCCGGGGCCAACGTCCTGACTTTC
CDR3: CAITAGTGSGANVLTF

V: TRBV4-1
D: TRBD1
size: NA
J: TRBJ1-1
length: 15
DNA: TGCGCCAGCAGCCAAGAAGTGACAGGGGACACTGAAGCTTTCTTT
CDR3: CASSQEVTGDTEAFF

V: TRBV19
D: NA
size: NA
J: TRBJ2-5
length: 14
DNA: TGTGCCAGTAGGGAGATATCAGGGGGGGAGACCCAGTACTTC
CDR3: CASREISGGETQYF

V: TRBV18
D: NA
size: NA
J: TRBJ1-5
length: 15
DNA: TGTGCCAGCTCACGAGAACAGGGCAGCAATCAGCCCCAGCATTTT
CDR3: CASSREQGSNQPQHF

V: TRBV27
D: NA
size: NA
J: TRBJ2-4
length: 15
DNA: TGTGCCAGCAGTTCACGGGATCTAGCCAAAAACATTCAGTACTTC
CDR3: CASSSRDLAKNIQYF

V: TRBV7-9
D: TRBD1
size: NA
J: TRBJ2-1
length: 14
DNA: TGTGCCAGCAGCTCATCGACAGGGGACAATGAGCAGTTCTTC
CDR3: CASSSSTGDNEQFF

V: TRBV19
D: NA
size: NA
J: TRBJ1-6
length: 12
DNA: TGTGCCAGTAGTATCGTCAATTCACCCCTCCACTTT
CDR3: CASSIVNSPLHF

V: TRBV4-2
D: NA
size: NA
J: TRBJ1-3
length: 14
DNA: TGTGCCAGCAGCCAAGGAGCCTCTGGAAACACCATATATTTT
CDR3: CASSQGASGNTIYF

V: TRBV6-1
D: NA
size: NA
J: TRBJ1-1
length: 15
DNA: TGTGCCAGCAGTGAAGCCCGACAGGAAGCCACTGAAGCTTTCTTT
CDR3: CASSEARQEATEAFF

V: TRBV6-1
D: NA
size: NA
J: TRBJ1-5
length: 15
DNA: TGTGCCAGCAGTGAAATAATTGGCAGCAATCAGCCCCAGCATTTT
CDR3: CASSEIIGSNQPQHF

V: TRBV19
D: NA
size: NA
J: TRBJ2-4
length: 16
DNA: TGTGCCAGTAGTAATCCCGGGGCGCCGACCAAAAACATTCAGTACTTC
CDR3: CASSNPGAPTKNIQYF

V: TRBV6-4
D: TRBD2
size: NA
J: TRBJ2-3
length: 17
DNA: TGTGCCAGCAGTGACTCGGGAGCTAGCGGGGGCGCAGATACGCAGTATTTT
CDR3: CASSDSGASGGADTQYF

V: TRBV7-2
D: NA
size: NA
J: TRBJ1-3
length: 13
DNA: TGTGCCAGCAGCTTGAGGGGCAGAAACACCATATATTTT
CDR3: CASSLRGRNTIYF